In its sample, the clone carrying this T cell receptor (beta chain) was seen many times. Its antigen is still unknown. This entry comes from a study of response to subunit inactivated influenza vaccine. Between the trimmed V and J ends, which lost 5 bases and 7 bases, there was a span of 8 bases. The CDR3 is 11 amino acids. TCRdb reprocessed the RT-PCR reads via MiXCR and lists one record per CDR3 protein. This sample yields approximately 500,000 distinct CDR3 sequences, of which 13% are seen a single time; roughly 13% belongs to the top ten. Overall study results and limits: Authors suggested each seasonal influenza vaccination recruits few new T cells.

Specimen: PBMCs from blood, collected about 6 weeks after vaccination. The source of this sequence is a man over 45 who received an inactivated influenza vaccine. V gene TRBV12-3 or TRBV12-4 combines with J gene TRBJ2-5; D call uncertain. CDR3 coding DNA: TGTGCCAGCAGTAGCGAAGCGACCCAGTACTTC. Translated, it gives CASSSEATQYF.